This T cell receptor beta chain was observed in a study of blood T cell repertoires in COVID-19. The CDR3 is 16 amino acids. The junction had 13 bases not matched to a gene; V was cut back by 5 bases and J by 7 bases. CDR1 is LGHDT, CDR2 YNNKEL, per germline (reference sequence). Per the authors' pipeline: Reference gene primers were amplified, and this amplification served to estimate nucleated cell counts. Produced via immunoSEQ multiplex PCR; TCRdb's table is partial and in-frame only. From that table come the V and J calls and clone size; the DNA was used to work out D and trimming. This sample has approximately 220,000 clones, with 70% to 90% found just once. Enrollees, roughly 18 to 90 years old, lived in 25 or so US areas. Clinical history as reported by participants underpinned cohort assignment.

V is TRBV3-1 (or the pseudogene TRBV3-2) and J is TRBJ2-7; 11 bases match TRBD2. This TCR derives from a woman between 40 and 55 years old with acute COVID-19. Sequencing was done on a sample of PBMCs or T cells enriched from blood (not recorded which). The CDR3 DNA reads TGTGCCAGCAGCGATGGCTGGCTAGCGGGAGGACGGGAGCAGTACTTC. It specifies CASSDGWLAGGREQYF.